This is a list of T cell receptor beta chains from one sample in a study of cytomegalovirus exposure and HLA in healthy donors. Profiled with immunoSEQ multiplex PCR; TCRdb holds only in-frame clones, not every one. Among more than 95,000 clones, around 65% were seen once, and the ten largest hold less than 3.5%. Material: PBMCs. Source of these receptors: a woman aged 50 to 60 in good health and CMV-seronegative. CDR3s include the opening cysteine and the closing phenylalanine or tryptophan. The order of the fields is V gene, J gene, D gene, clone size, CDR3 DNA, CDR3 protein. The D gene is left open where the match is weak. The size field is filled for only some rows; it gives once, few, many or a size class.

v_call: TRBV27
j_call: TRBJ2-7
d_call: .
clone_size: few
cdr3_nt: TGTGCCAGCAGGGGGGACTTTCGATACGAGCAGTACTTC
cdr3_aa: CASRGDFRYEQYF

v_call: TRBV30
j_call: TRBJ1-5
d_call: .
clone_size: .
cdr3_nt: TGTGCCTGGAGTACAACAGGGACGACGAATCAGCCCCAGCATTTT
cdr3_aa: CAWSTTGTTNQPQHF

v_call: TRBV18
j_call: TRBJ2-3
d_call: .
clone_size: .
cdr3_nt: TGTGCCAGCTCCCCCAGTAGCACAGATACGCAGTATTTT
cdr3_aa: CASSPSSTDTQYF

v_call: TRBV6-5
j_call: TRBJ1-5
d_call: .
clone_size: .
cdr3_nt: TGTGCCAGCAGCCCGACAGGCCTTAATCAGCCCCAGCATTTT
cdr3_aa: CASSPTGLNQPQHF

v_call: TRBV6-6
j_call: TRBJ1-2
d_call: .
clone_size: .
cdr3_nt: TGTGCCAGCAGGGAGGGTCTTCACTATGACTACACCTTC
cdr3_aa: CASREGLHYDYTF

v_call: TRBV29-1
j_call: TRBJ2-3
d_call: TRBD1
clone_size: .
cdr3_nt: TGCAGCGCCCGGACAGGGCAGAGCACAGATACGCAGTATTTT
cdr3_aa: CSARTGQSTDTQYF

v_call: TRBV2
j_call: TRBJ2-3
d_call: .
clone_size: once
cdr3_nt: TGTGCCAGCAGTGAACAAGGACTCAACAATGTACATACGCAGTATTTT
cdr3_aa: CASSEQGLNNVHTQYF

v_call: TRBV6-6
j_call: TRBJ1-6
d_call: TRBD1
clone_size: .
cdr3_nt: TGTGCCAGCAGTTACGAGACAGGGTATAATTCACCCCTCCACTTT
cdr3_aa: CASSYETGYNSPLHF

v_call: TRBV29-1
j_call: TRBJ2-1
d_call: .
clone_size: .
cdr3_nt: TGCAGCGTTGAAGACAGGTTAAACAATGAGCAGTTCTTC
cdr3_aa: CSVEDRLNNEQFF

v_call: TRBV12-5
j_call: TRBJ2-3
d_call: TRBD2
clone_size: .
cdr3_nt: TGTGCTAGTGCCTCCCCGGTGCGGGAGGGCCCCCTTAGCACAGATACGCAGTATTTT
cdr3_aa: CASASPVREGPLSTDTQYF

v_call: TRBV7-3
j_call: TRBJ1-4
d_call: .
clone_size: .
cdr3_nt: TGTGCCAGCAGTCGACTCGTTGGGGAAAAACTGTTTTTT
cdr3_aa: CASSRLVGEKLFF

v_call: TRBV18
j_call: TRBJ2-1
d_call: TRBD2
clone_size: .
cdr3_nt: TGTGCCAGCTCACCACCTCTAGCGGGAGGCCGAGTAAATGAGCAGTTCTTC
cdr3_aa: CASSPPLAGGRVNEQFF

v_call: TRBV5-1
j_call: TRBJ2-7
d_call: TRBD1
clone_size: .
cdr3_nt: TGCGCCAGCAGGACAGGGGGCGGCGAGCAGTACTTC
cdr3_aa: CASRTGGGEQYF

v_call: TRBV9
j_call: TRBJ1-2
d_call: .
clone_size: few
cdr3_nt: TGTGCCAGCTGTTCGGTGTTTTGCGATGGCTACACCTTC
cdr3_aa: CASCSVFCDGYTF

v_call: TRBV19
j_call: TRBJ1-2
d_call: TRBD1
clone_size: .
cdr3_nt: TGTGCCAGCCGGGACAGGGACATAGGCGGCTACACCTTC
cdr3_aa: CASRDRDIGGYTF

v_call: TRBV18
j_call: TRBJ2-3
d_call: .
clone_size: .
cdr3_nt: TGTGCCAGCTCACCACCTTCTCGCACAGATACGCAGTATTTT
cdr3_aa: CASSPPSRTDTQYF

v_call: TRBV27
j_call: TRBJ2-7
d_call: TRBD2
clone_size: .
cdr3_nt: TGTGCCAGCAGCTCCGGGACTAGCGGGTACGAGCAGTACTTC
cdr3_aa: CASSSGTSGYEQYF

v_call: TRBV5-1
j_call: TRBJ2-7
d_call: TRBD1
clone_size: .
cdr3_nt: TGCGCCAGCAGCCAAACAGGGGCTTCCTACGAGCAGTACTTC
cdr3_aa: CASSQTGASYEQYF

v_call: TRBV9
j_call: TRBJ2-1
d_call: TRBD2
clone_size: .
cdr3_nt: TGTGCCAGCAGCTCCCGACTAGCGGGAGATCGTGAGCAGTTCTTC
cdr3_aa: CASSSRLAGDREQFF

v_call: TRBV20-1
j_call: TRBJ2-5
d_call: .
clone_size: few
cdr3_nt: TGCAGTGCCCTATGGGAGACCCAGTACTTC
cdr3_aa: CSALWETQYF

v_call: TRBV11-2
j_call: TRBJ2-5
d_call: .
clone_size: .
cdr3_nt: TGTGCCAGCAGCTTAGTCTCGGGGGGCAGTCAAGAGACCCAGTACTTC
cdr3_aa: CASSLVSGGSQETQYF

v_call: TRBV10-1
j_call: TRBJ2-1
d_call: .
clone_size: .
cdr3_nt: TGCGCCAGCAGTGAGTCACGGACTTCGGAGCAGTTCTTC
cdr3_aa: CASSESRTSEQFF

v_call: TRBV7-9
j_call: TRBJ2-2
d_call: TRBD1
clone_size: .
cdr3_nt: TGTGCCAGCAGCCCCCCGCCGACAGGGGCGAACACCGGGGAGCTGTTTTTT
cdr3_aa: CASSPPPTGANTGELFF

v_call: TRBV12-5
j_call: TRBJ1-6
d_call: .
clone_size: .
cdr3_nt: TGTGCTAGTGGGGGACTCGGCCCGAGCTCCTATAATTCACCCCTCCACTTT
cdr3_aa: CASGGLGPSSYNSPLHF

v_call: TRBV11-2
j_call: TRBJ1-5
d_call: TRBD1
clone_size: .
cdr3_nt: TGTGCCAGCAGCCGGGACAGAGATCAGCCCCAGCATTTT
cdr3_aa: CASSRDRDQPQHF

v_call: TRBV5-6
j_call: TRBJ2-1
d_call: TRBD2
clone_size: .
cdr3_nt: TGTGCCAGCAGCTTGCGGGGGGTGTACAATGAGCAGTTCTTC
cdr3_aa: CASSLRGVYNEQFF

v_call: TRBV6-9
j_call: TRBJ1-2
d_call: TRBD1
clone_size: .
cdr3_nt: TGTGCCAGCAGAGGACAGGTACTAACTAACTATGGCTACACCTTC
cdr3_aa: CASRGQVLTNYGYTF

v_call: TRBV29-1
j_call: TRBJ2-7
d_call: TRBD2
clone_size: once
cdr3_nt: TGCAGCGCCTTAGCGGGGGGCTACGAGCAGTACTTC
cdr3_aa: CSALAGGYEQYF

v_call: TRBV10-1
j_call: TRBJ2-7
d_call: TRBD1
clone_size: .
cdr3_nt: TGCGCCAGCAGCGACACAGGGGCCCATGGATACGAGCAGTACTTC
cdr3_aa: CASSDTGAHGYEQYF

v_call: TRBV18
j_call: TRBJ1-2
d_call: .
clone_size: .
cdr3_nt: TGTGCCAGCTCACAAGCAGGGATGGAGCTGAATGGCTACACCTTC
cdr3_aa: CASSQAGMELNGYTF

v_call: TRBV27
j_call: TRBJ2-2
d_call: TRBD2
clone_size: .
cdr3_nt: TGTGCCAGCAGTTTAGGCGGGGGGGCGAACACCGGGGAGCTGTTTTTT
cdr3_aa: CASSLGGGANTGELFF

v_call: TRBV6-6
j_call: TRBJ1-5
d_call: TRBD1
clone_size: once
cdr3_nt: TGTGCCAGCAGTGCGGCGACAGGGAATGCGCCCCAGCATTTT
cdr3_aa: CASSAATGNAPQHF

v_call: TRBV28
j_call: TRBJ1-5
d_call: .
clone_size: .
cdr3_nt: TGTGCCAGCAGTTTAAACAACCAGAATCAGCCCCAGCATTTT
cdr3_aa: CASSLNNQNQPQHF

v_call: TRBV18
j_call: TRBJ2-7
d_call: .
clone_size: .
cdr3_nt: TGTGCCAGCTCACCACGGAGGGTCGGGGAGCAGTACTTC
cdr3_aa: CASSPRRVGEQYF

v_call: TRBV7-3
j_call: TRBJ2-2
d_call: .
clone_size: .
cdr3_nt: TGTGCCAGCAGCAAACAGGGAGGGTTCACCGGGGAGCTGTTTTTT
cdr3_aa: CASSKQGGFTGELFF

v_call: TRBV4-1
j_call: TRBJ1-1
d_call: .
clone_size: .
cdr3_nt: TGCGCCAGCAGCCAAGAACAGGGTTACGCTGAAGCTTTCTTT
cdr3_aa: CASSQEQGYAEAFF

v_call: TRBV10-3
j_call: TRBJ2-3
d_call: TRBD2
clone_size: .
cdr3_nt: TGTGCCATAGCGGGAGAATGGTCGGATACGCAGTATTTT
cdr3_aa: CAIAGEWSDTQYF

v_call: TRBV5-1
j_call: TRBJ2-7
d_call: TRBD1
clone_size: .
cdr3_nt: TGCGCCAGCAGCGAAAAGGGACAGGGGGCGCGTTACGAGCAGTACTTC
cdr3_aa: CASSEKGQGARYEQYF

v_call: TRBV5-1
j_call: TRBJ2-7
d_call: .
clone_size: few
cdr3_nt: TGCGCCAGCAGTGAGCCAGGGAAATACGAGCAGTACTTC
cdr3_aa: CASSEPGKYEQYF

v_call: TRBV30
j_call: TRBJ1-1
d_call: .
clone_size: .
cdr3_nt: TGTGCCTGGAGTGGGCATGCGAACACTGAAGCTTTCTTT
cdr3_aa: CAWSGHANTEAFF

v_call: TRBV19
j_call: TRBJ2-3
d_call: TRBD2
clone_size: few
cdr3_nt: TGTGCCAGTATGGGACTAACGGGGGTGTCCCCAGATACGCAGTATTTT
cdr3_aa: CASMGLTGVSPDTQYF

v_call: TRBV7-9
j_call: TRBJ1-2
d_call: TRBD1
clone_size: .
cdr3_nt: TGTGCCAGCAGCTTTACAGGGGGTTCTAACTATGGCTACACCTTC
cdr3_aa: CASSFTGGSNYGYTF

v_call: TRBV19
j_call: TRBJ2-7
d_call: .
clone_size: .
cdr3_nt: TGTGCCAGTAGTATAGTTACAGGATCATACGAGCAGTACTTC
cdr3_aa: CASSIVTGSYEQYF

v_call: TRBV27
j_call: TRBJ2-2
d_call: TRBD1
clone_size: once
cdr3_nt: TGTGCCAGCGGAAGTGGGACAGGGGTAGGCGCCGGGGAGCTGTTTTTT
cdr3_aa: CASGSGTGVGAGELFF

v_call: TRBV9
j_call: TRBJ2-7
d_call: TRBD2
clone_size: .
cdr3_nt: TGTGCCAGCAGCGCCCTTAGCGGGACTTCCTACGAGCAGTACTTC
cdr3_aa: CASSALSGTSYEQYF

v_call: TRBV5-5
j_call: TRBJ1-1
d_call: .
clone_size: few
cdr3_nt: TGTGCCAGCAGATTGACAGAGAACACTGAAGCTTTCTTT
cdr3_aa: CASRLTENTEAFF

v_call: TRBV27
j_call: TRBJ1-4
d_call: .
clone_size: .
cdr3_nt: TGTGCCAGCAGTAGGACAGCTTATAATGAAAAACTGTTTTTT
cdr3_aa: CASSRTAYNEKLFF

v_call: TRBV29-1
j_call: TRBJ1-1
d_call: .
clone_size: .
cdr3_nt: TGCAGCGTTGAAGGCCGGGGGATAAAGCGGAACACTGAAGCTTTCTTT
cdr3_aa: CSVEGRGIKRNTEAFF

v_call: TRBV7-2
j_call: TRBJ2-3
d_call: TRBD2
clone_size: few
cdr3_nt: TGTGCCAGCAGCTTCTCCGGCGGGAGGAACACAGATACGCAGTATTTT
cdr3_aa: CASSFSGGRNTDTQYF

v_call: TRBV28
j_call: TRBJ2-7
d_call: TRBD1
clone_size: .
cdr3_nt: TGTGCCAGCAGGACAGGGGCAGGGAGCGAGCAGTACTTC
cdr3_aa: CASRTGAGSEQYF

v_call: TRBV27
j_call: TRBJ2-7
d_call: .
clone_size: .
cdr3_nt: TGTGCCAGCAGTTTATACCCATCAGGGGTAGGGGAGCAGTACTTC
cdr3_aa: CASSLYPSGVGEQYF

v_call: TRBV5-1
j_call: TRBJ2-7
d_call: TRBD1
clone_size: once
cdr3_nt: TGCGCCAGCAGCCCCGGGACAGGGCCACTTTACGAGCAGTACTTC
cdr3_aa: CASSPGTGPLYEQYF

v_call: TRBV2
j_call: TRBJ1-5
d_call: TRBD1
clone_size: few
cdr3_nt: TGTGCCAGCAGCGGGGGACAGGGTAGTTGGAATCAGCCCCAGCATTTT
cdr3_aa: CASSGGQGSWNQPQHF